This TCR beta chain was profiled in a study of CD8 T cells in Susac syndrome. Through negative isolation, CD4+ and CD8+ T cells were obtained, while TEMRA cells were enriched using FACS. Reverse transcription used about 0.45 to 1 ug RNA and random hexamers. The authors amplified TCR beta CDR3 across 54 Vbeta and 13 Jbeta using immunoSEQ multiplex PCR. Each CDR3 protein is one row after TCRdb ran MiXCR on the immunoSEQ multiplex PCR reads. The repertoire holds around 170,000 distinct CDR3 sequences, with 85% to 95% as singletons. Looked up from germline, CDR1 is MNHNS and CDR2 is SASEGT. The CDR3 totals 16 residues. Deletions cut 6 bases from V and 6 bases from J, with 23 bases between.

J is TRBJ1-2 and V is TRBV6-1; D might be TRBD1 (6 bases). This TCR derives from a human donor with Susac syndrome. Sequenced material: CD8+ T cells from PBMCs. CDR3 DNA sequence: TGTGCCAGCAGCCGGACAGTAGCTACTATCTATGATGGCTACACCTTC. Amino acid sequence: CASSRTVATIYDGYTF.